These 30 T cell receptor beta chains share one sample of origin, sequenced in a study of T cell responses to AZD1222 COVID-19 vaccine (dated by TCRdb to the early 2020s). Receptors were amplified or captured by the immunoSEQ multiplex PCR assay. The table was pulled from immuneACCESS by TCRdb, which kept in-frame rearrangements only. Such tables lose some clones; where checked, under half of the loss comes from unresolved V genes, and the rest has no known cause. The sample yields about 46,000 clones; approximately 90% were counted once. Of the sample, roughly 1.1% falls within the top ten clones. What this sample's time point label stands for: about 28 days (+/-7) after the second vaccine dose. The sequences come from peripheral blood, collected 28 days after the second AZD1222 dose. Every receptor here comes from an adult who received the AZD1222 COVID-19 vaccine.

The J gene is TRBJ1-2, the V gene TRBV18; the D gene is possibly TRBD1 (6 bases). Germline loops: CDR1 KGHSH, CDR2 LQKENI. This CDR3 has 17 amino acids. The V end lost 2 bases, the J end lost 8 bases, and 24 bases lay between the germline ends. For the CDR3, the DNA is TGTGCCAGCTCACCATCATGGACAGTCCTCCTCCGGGGGGGCTACACCTTC. This encodes CASSPSWTVLLRGGYTF.

This chain connects TRBV19 to TRBJ2-7, with a tentative D call TRBD1 (5 bases). V dropped 2 bases and J dropped 2 bases, with 10 bases sitting between them. The CDR3 is made up of 14 amino acids. CDR1 is LNHDA, CDR2 SQIVND, per germline (reference sequence). The CDR3 region is CASSITGVPYEQYF. Written as DNA, the CDR3 is TGTGCCAGTAGTATAACAGGTGTCCCCTACGAGCAGTACTTC.

V gene TRBV7-6 combines with J gene TRBJ2-7, with 12 bases lining up with TRBD2. This CDR3 is built from 15 residues. Trimming cost V 5 bases and J 0 bases; bases outside gene matches: 2. Germline loops: CDR1 SGHVS, CDR2 FNYEAQ. The CDR3 bases are TGTGCCAGCAGCCTGACTAGCGGGAGCTCCTACGAGCAGTACTTC. As protein: CASSLTSGSSYEQYF.

This clone was counted once. This chain connects TRBV28 to TRBJ1-2; TRBD1 is a possible D gene (5 bases). Trimming shortened V by 5 bases and J by 5 bases, and 9 bases separated the two germline ends. The CDR3 extends over 12 amino acids. Germline-derived CDR1 and CDR2 are MDHEN and SYDVKM. The CDR3 protein is CASSLRQYGYTF. CDR3 coding DNA: TGTGCCAGCAGTCTCAGACAGTATGGCTACACCTTC.

The chain employs TRBV2 and TRBJ1-5, with D possibly TRBD1 on 5 matching bases. Deletions cut 4 bases from V and 0 bases from J, with 13 bases between. Germline CDR1 and CDR2: SNHLY and FYNNEI. This CDR3 has 16 residues. This chain's CDR3 is CASSGSWDGSNQPQHF. CDR3 nucleotide sequence: TGTGCCAGCAGTGGAAGTTGGGACGGTAGCAATCAGCCCCAGCATTTT.

The chain is built from TRBV6-5 and TRBJ1-6; 7 nucleotides line up with TRBD1. The CDR3 is 14 amino acids. Germline loops: CDR1 MNHEY, CDR2 SVGAGI. V dropped 6 bases and J dropped 7; count of bases not matched to a gene: 6. The CDR3 region has the DNA TGTGCCAGCAGCCCGACAGGGTGGAATTCACCCCTCCACTTT. It is translated as CASSPTGWNSPLHF.

The chain is built from TRBV3-1 (or the pseudogene TRBV3-2) and TRBJ2-1, with 8 bases aligning to TRBD1. The CDR3 covers 17 residues. Per the germline V gene, CDR1 is LGHDT and CDR2 is YNNKEL (reference sequence). V was clipped by 1 base and J by 9 bases; unmatched bases: 14. The DNA of the CDR3 is TGTGCCAGCAGCCAAGTCCTGATAGGACAGGGAGAAGGTGAGCAGTTCTTC. It is translated as CASSQVLIGQGEGEQFF.

This chain joins TRBV6-2 or TRBV6-3 and TRBJ1-5; 7 nucleotides agree with TRBD1. The junction had 9 bases not matched to a gene; V was cut back by 6 bases and J by 7 bases. The CDR3 spans 14 residues. Germline V gene lookup returns CDR1 MNHEY and CDR2 SVGEGT. CDR3 coding DNA: TGTGCCAGCAGCCCCGGCCCGACAGGGCAGCCCCAGCATTTT. This sequence encodes CASSPGPTGQPQHF.

This rearrangement joins TRBV7-8 to TRBJ2-1, with D perhaps matching TRBD1 (5 bases). Germline V gene sequence: CDR1 SGHVS, CDR2 FQNEAQ. V shed 0 bases and J shed 5 bases, with 20 bases lying between them. The CDR3 has 18 residues. The CDR3 is CASSLAPILGLRDNEQFF. CDR3 bases: TGTGCCAGCAGCTTAGCCCCAATCCTGGGGCTAAGGGACAATGAGCAGTTCTTC.

This chain joins TRBV9 and TRBJ1-4, with D possibly being TRBD1 (5 bases). CDR1 is SGDLS and CDR2 is YYNGEE in the germline V gene. V was cut by 0 bases and J by 6 bases, with 9 bases left in between. The CDR3 spans 14 residues. In DNA, the CDR3 is TGTGCCAGCAGCGTAGACAGGTCCGATGAAAAACTGTTTTTT. Its translation is CASSVDRSDEKLFF.

The rearrangement joins TRBV4-1 to TRBJ2-3; D ambiguous. Germline V CDR1 and CDR2: MGHRA, YSYEKL. V was cut by 3 bases and J by 3 bases, with 7 bases left in between. The CDR3 spans 13 residues. CDR3: CASSQAITDTQYF. The CDR3 DNA reads as TGCGCCAGCAGCCAGGCTATTACAGATACGCAGTATTTT.

This sequence joins TRBV2 and TRBJ1-2, with TRBD1 as a possible D gene (5 bases). V dropped 0 bases and J dropped 6 bases, with 8 bases sitting between them. Germline values: CDR1 SNHLY, CDR2 FYNNEI. This CDR3 has 13 residues. CDR3 coding DNA: TGTGCCAGCAGTGAAGCCAGGGAGCATGGCTACACCTTC. It yields the protein CASSEAREHGYTF.

V and J are TRBV5-1 and TRBJ2-7, with D tentatively TRBD1 or TRBD2 (5 bases each). V was pared by 6 bases and J by 4 bases, with 32 bases between. The germline gives CDR1 SGHRS, CDR2 YFSETQ. This CDR3 spans 19 amino acids. The CDR3, as DNA: TGCGCCAGCATCGAAAGGGTATTGTCACGGGGACGCTACCAATACGAGCAGTACTTC. It translates to CASIERVLSRGRYQYEQYF. The complete variable domain, with remaining parts taken from reference TRBV5-1 and TRBJ2-7, reads KAGVTQTPRYLIKTRGQQVTLSCSPISGHRSVSWYQQTPGQGLQFLFEYFSETQRNKGNFPGRFSGRQFSNSRSEMNVSTLELGDSALYLCASIERVLSRGRYQYEQYFGPGTRLTVT.

The DNA for the CDR3 is TGTGCCAGCAGCTTAGTTGGGATGGGGACTGAAGCTTTCTTT. It specifies CASSLVGMGTEAFF. The chain links TRBV7-2 to TRBJ1-1, with D unresolved. This CDR3 is built from 14 residues. V was cut by 1 base and J by 5 bases, with 11 bases left in between. Germline V lookup: CDR1 SGHTA, CDR2 FQGNSA.

Note on this clone: In the same sample, other DNA sequences code for this CDR3. The chain employs TRBV2 and TRBJ2-7; no clear D. The CDR3 extends over 11 amino acids. Germline V gene sequence: CDR1 SNHLY, CDR2 FYNNEI. With 6 bases removed from V and 3 bases from J, the gap between germline ends came to 6 bases. DNA of the CDR3: TGTGCCAGCAGGGTCAGCTACGAGCAGTACTTC. Translating gives CASRVSYEQYF.

The rearrangement links TRBV5-5 to TRBJ2-7; D is unresolved. Per the germline V gene, CDR1 is SGHKS and CDR2 is YYEKEE (reference sequence). V was shortened by 0 bases and J by 1 base, with 5 bases between the two germline ends. This CDR3 is built from 13 residues. CDR3 residues: CASSLDVSYEQYF. In DNA, the CDR3 is TGTGCCAGCAGCTTGGATGTTTCCTACGAGCAGTACTTC.

This rearrangement joins TRBV11-2 to TRBJ1-1, with a tentative D call TRBD1 (5 bases). The CDR3 extends over 15 amino acids. V was cut by 6 bases and J by 7 bases, with 21 bases left in between. CDR1 and CDR2 (germline): SGHAT, FQNNGV. The CDR3 bases are TGTGCCAGCAGGGTGGCAGGGATCGAGTCTCATGAAGCTTTCTTT. It is translated as CASRVAGIESHEAFF.

The rearrangement uses TRBV7-2 and TRBJ2-5; D is unclear. Deletions cut 3 bases from V and 5 bases from J, with 4 bases between. This CDR3 has 11 amino acids. Germline-derived CDR1 and CDR2 are SGHTA and FQGNSA. CDR3 nucleotide sequence: TGTGCCAGCAGCTTTTACGAGACCCAGTACTTC. This gives the protein CASSFYETQYF.

This chain joins TRBV28 and TRBJ1-2; tentative D call: TRBD1 (6 bases). The germline CDR1 and CDR2 sequences are MDHEN and SYDVKM. Trimming removed 5 bases at V and 8 bases at J, with 18 bases between. The CDR3 extends over 14 amino acids. The CDR3 is CASSLIGGLLGYTF. As DNA, the CDR3 is TGTGCCAGCAGTCTAATCGGGGGGCTGTTAGGCTACACCTTC.

This chain connects TRBV7-2 to TRBJ2-1; 10 nucleotides agree with TRBD1. The CDR3 length is 16 residues. With V trimmed by 2 bases and J by 8 bases, 9 bases remained unmatched. Germline V gives CDR1 SGHTA, CDR2 FQGNSA. CDR3 in amino acids: CASSLSGTGVHYEQFF. The CDR3 DNA is TGTGCCAGCAGCTTATCCGGGACAGGGGTTCACTATGAGCAGTTCTTC.

This clone was seen only once. The chain links TRBV2 to TRBJ2-3; D is unclear. In germline, CDR1 is SNHLY, CDR2 FYNNEI. The CDR3 consists of 16 residues. V was shortened by 4 bases and J by 0 bases, with 14 bases between the two germline ends. CDR3 amino acids: CASSGRQISSTDTQYF. The CDR3 nucleotides read TGTGCCAGCAGTGGACGGCAGATTTCTAGCACAGATACGCAGTATTTT.

This clone showed up just once. The V and J genes are TRBV19 and TRBJ1-4; perhaps TRBD1 as D (5 bases). The CDR3 is made up of 15 amino acids. The germline CDR1 and CDR2 sequences are LNHDA and SQIVND (reference sequence). V lost 3 bases to trimming and J lost 4 bases, with 12 bases between them. In DNA, the CDR3 is TGTGCCAGTAGTATGAGAGGGGATGGTAATGAAAAACTGTTTTTT. Its protein product is CASSMRGDGNEKLFF.

The chain joins TRBV5-1 to TRBJ2-7; the D gene is possibly TRBD1 (6 bases). The V gene's germline CDR1 is SGHRS and CDR2 YFSETQ. V was clipped by 4 bases and J by 0 bases, with 8 bases between them. The CDR3 has 13 amino acids. CDR3 sequence (DNA): TGCGCCAGCAGCACAGGGAGCTCCTACGAGCAGTACTTC. It translates to CASSTGSSYEQYF.

This sequence joins TRBV5-6 and TRBJ2-7; TRBD2 aligns across 11 bases. After removal of 0 bases from V and 2 bases from J, the junction contained 7 bases not matched to a gene. Looked up from germline, CDR1 is SGHDT and CDR2 is YYEEEE. The CDR3 consists of 17 residues. CDR3: CASSLGLAGWSAYEQYF. In nucleotides, the CDR3 is TGTGCCAGCAGCTTGGGACTAGCGGGATGGAGCGCCTACGAGCAGTACTTC.

The chain joins TRBV15 to TRBJ1-2, with TRBD1 identical over 7 bases. CDR1 is LNHNV, CDR2 YYDKDF, per germline (reference sequence). After removal of 0 bases from V and 1 base from J, the junction contained 5 bases not matched to a gene. The CDR3 loop spans 16 amino acids. The CDR3 here is CATSRDPGTDNYGYTF. The CDR3 bases are TGTGCCACCAGCAGAGACCCCGGGACAGATAACTATGGCTACACCTTC.

The chain uses TRBV27 and TRBJ1-2; 9 nucleotides line up with TRBD1. This CDR3 region has 15 residues. With 4 bases clipped from V and 5 bases from J, the junction kept 8 bases outside the gene matches. The germline CDR1 and CDR2 sequences are MNHEY and SMNVEV (reference sequence). The CDR3 bases are TGTGCCAGCAGTTCCCCACGGACAGGGGTATATGGCTACACCTTC. Amino acids: CASSSPRTGVYGYTF.

This clone appeared once. The chain couples TRBV7-9 to TRBJ1-1; a weak D match, TRBD1 (5 bases). Germline V lookup: CDR1 SEHNR, CDR2 FQNEAQ (reference sequence). The CDR3 spans 14 residues. Between the trimmed V and J ends, which lost 3 bases and 1 base, there was a span of 9 bases. The CDR3 DNA reads TGTGCCAGCAGCTTCACTCAGGGGAACACTGAAGCTTTCTTT. This translates into CASSFTQGNTEAFF.

The chain uses TRBV4-3 and TRBJ1-6; perhaps TRBD1 as D (5 bases). CDR1 and CDR2 from the germline V gene are LGHNA and YSLEER. Trimming shortened V by 3 bases and J by 7 bases, and 13 bases separated the two germline ends. The CDR3 sequence is 15 residues long. In DNA form, the CDR3 reads TGCGCCAGCAGCCACATCCGGGACCCAAATTCACCCCTCCACTTT. Protein product: CASSHIRDPNSPLHF.

This clone has only one observation. The rearrangement links TRBV2 to TRBJ2-7; D is possibly TRBD2 (6 bases). V was pared by 7 bases and J by 0 bases, with 13 bases between. The CDR3 runs to 14 residues. CDR1 is SNHLY and CDR2 is FYNNEI in the germline V gene. The CDR3 region has the DNA TGTGCCAGCAAGGGGACTTCAAACTCCTACGAGCAGTACTTC. Translation gives CASKGTSNSYEQYF.

The CDR3 DNA reads TGTGCCAGCAGCTTAGAGTTACAAGAGACCCAGTACTTC. Its protein product is CASSLELQETQYF. The V call is TRBV7-9, the J call TRBJ2-5, with no clear D. The CDR3 length is 13 residues. The germline V and J ends were trimmed by 1 base and 2 bases, with 5 bases remaining between them. Germline CDR1 reads SEHNR; CDR2 reads FQNEAQ (reference sequence).